This T cell receptor (beta chain) was sequenced during a study of T cell repertoires in cytomegalovirus infection. This CDR3 has 15 amino acids. Germline loops: CDR1 MNHEY, CDR2 SVGEGT. The V segment lost 2 bases and the J segment 0 bases; nucleotides outside the gene matches: 1. This clonotype has just a few counts. Its antigen is not known. TCRdb fed the reads into MiXCR, producing one record per CDR3 protein. Among 200,000 to 250,000 distinct CDR3 sequences listed, 20% to 25% were seen once. Whole-study results and caveats: Clonotype analysis showed dominance of the ex vivo response by HLA-C-restricted CMV-specific TCR beta clonotypes.

The sequencing sample was made of CD8+ T cells from PBMCs. J is TRBJ1-3 and V is TRBV6-2 or TRBV6-3; 7 bases agree with TRBD1. The receptor comes from a human donor in good health (CMV status not recorded). Some clones in this sample may be carry-over from other donors' samples. The DNA for the CDR3 is TGTGCCAGCAGTTACGGGGACAGCTCTGGAAACACCATATATTTT. Protein: CASSYGDSSGNTIYF.